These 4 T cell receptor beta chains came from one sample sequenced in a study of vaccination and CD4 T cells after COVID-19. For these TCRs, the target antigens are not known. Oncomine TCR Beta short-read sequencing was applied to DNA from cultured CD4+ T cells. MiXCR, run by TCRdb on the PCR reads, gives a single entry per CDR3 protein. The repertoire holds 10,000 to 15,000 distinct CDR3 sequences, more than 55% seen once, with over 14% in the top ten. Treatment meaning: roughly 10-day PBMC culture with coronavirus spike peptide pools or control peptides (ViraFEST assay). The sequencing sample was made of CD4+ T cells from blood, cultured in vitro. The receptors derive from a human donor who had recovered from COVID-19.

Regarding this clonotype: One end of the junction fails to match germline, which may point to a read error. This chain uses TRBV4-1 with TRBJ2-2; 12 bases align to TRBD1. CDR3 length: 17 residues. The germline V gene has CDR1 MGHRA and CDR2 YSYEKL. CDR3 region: CASSTGQGAPNIGELFF. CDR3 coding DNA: TGCGCCAGCTCAACGGGACAGGGGGCGCCTAACATCGGGGAGCTGTTTTTT.

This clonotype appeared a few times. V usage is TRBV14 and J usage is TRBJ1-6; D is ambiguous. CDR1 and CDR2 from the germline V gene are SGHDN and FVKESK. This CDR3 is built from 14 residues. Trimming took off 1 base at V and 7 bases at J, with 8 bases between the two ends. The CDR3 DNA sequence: TGTGCCAGCAGCCAAGGAAGACACAATTCACCCCTCCACTTT. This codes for CASSQGRHNSPLHF.

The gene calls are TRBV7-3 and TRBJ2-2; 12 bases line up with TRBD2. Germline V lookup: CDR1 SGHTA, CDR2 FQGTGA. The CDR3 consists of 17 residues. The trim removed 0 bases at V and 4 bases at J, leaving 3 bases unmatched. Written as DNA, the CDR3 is TGTGCCAGCAGCTTAACTACTAGCGGGAGGAGCACCGGGGAGCTGTTTTTT. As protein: CASSLTTSGRSTGELFF.

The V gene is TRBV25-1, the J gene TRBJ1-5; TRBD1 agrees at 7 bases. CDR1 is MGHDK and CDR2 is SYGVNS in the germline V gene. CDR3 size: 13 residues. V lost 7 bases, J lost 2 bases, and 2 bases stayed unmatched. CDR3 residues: CASTDRGNQPQHF. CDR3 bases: TGTGCCAGCACCGACAGGGGCAATCAGCCCCAGCATTTT.